The 8 T cell receptor beta chains presented below share a single source sample, sequenced in a study of a mutant IDH1 vaccine in newly diagnosed glioma. Time point defined: week 5, during vaccination. Every single dose of the vaccine, 300 ug of mutant IDH1 20-mer peptide, came with topical imiquimod. Profiling relied on immunoSEQ multiplex PCR, and the TCRdb table lists in-frame clones only, not all of them. The sample lists about 54,000 clones, about 81% seen once, with under 3.5% in the top ten. These TCRs' antigens remain unknown. Sequencing was performed on PBMCs, taken from a glioma patient whose treatment included an IDH1 peptide vaccine. The receptors shown here come from a man aged 30 to 45 with glioma.

The chain's CDR3 is CATSREGPGQRVEQYF. The CDR3 nucleotides are TGTGCCACCAGCAGAGAGGGACCGGGACAACGCGTGGAGCAGTACTTC. This rearrangement joins TRBV15 to TRBJ2-7; perhaps TRBD1 as D (6 bases). The CDR3 length is 16 residues. Trimming removed 0 bases at V and 7 bases at J, with 19 bases between. Germline lookup yields CDR1 LNHNV and CDR2 YYDKDF (reference sequence). The full variable domain, its missing parts supplied by reference TRBV15 and TRBJ2-7, is DAMVIQNPRYQVTQFGKPVTLSCSQTLNHNVMYWYQQKSSQAPKLLFHYYDKDFNNEADTPDNFQSRRPNTSFCFLDIRSPGLGDTAMYLCATSREGPGQRVEQYFGPGTRLTVT.

This CDR3 is CASSQGQGLSYNEQFF. The CDR3 coding sequence is TGCGCCAGCAGCCAAGGGCAGGGTCTGTCCTACAATGAGCAGTTCTTC. The chain links TRBV4-1 to TRBJ2-1, with D maybe TRBD1 (5 bases). The V end was cut by 1 base, the J end by 1 base, with 11 bases between. The CDR3 has 16 residues. Per germline, CDR1 MGHRA and CDR2 YSYEKL.

V gene TRBV5-1 combines with J gene TRBJ2-5; D might be TRBD1 or TRBD2, each matching 5 bases. The CDR3 spans 15 residues. Germline V gene sequence: CDR1 SGHRS, CDR2 YFSETQ. V was clipped by 0 bases and J by 5 bases, with 14 bases between them. The CDR3 here is CASSLDGRGGETQYF. CDR3 bases: TGCGCCAGCAGCTTGGATGGTAGGGGCGGGGAGACCCAGTACTTC.

This clone has a single count. V is TRBV7-8 and J is TRBJ1-1, with D tentatively TRBD1 (5 bases). CDR3 length: 16 amino acids. V lost 5 bases, J lost 2 bases, and 18 bases lay in between. Germline values: CDR1 SGHVS, CDR2 FQNEAQ. The DNA for the CDR3 is TGTGCCAGCAGCCCCCTGGGGCGCGGTGTCAACACTGAAGCTTTCTTT. This sequence encodes CASSPLGRGVNTEAFF.

The gene calls are TRBV7-2 and TRBJ1-4; D not certain. Germline assignment: CDR1 SGHTA and CDR2 FQGNSA. Trimming removed 8 bases from V and 8 bases from J, with 12 bases in between. The CDR3 is 12 residues long. The CDR3 spells CASSFPKEKLFF. The CDR3 DNA sequence: TGTGCCAGCTCTTTTCCAAAAGAAAAACTGTTTTTT.

The rearrangement joins TRBV4-1 to TRBJ1-1; 8 bases line up with TRBD1. Trimming at V came to 6 bases and at J to 4 bases, leaving 10 bases not matched to a gene. Germline values: CDR1 MGHRA, CDR2 YSYEKL. The CDR3 is 15 residues long. The CDR3 loop reads CASSRTGTGPTEAFF. The CDR3 DNA reads TGCGCCAGCAGTCGGACCGGGACAGGCCCCACTGAAGCTTTCTTT.

This clone was picked up a small number of times. The chain combines TRBV18 with TRBJ1-4, with D tentatively TRBD1 (6 bases). This CDR3 has 15 residues. Trimming left V 2 bases short and J 3 bases short, with 10 bases between. Germline CDR1 and CDR2: KGHSH and LQKENI. CDR3 protein: CASSPTDRANEKLFF. DNA of the CDR3: TGTGCCAGCTCACCAACGGACAGAGCTAATGAAAAACTGTTTTTT.

This clone came up a few times. The chain uses TRBV2 and TRBJ1-1; 7 bases agree with TRBD1. V was clipped by 8 bases and J by 1 base; unmatched bases: 4. The CDR3 length is 13 residues. Germline-derived CDR1 and CDR2 are SNHLY and FYNNEI. CDR3 protein: CASCDRENTEAFF. The CDR3 nucleotides read TGTGCCAGCTGCGACAGGGAGAACACTGAAGCTTTCTTT.